The 28 T cell receptor beta chains given below trace back to one sample, sequenced in a study of T cells in Graves' hyperthyroidism and ophthalmopathy. TCR beta CDR3 regions were amplified from RNA. HTBI primers were used for first-round RT-PCR of the TCR CDR3. TCRdb called the multiplex PCR reads again in MiXCR, with one record for every CDR3 protein. The sample lists a few hundred thousand distinct CDR3 sequences, roughly 15% seen once, with around a fifth in the top ten. Specimen: blood. The receptors originated from a woman aged 25 to 39 with Graves' ophthalmopathy.

This clonotype was observed at least ten times. The gene calls are TRBV2 and TRBJ2-7; 7 bases agree with TRBD1. The CDR3 consists of 13 residues. Per germline, CDR1 SNHLY and CDR2 FYNNEI. The V and J ends lost 4 bases and 6 bases, in that order; junction bases with no gene match: 6. The CDR3 bases are TGTGCCAGCAGTGGCGACAGGGCGTCCGAGCAGTACTTC. It encodes CASSGDRASEQYF.

This clonotype appeared many times. The gene calls are TRBV30 and TRBJ2-7, with 7 bases fitting TRBD1. Germline assignment: CDR1 GTSNPN and CDR2 SVGIG (reference sequence). This CDR3 comprises 13 residues. Unmatched junction bases numbered 8, after V lost 3 bases and J lost 6 bases. The CDR3 DNA follows: TGTGCCTGGAGGAGGGACAGCCTTGGCGAGCAGTACTTC. Translation gives CAWRRDSLGEQYF.

This clonotype has a count of ten or more. The chain joins TRBV7-9 to TRBJ2-3; D is uncertain. Per germline, CDR1 SEHNR and CDR2 FQNEAQ (reference sequence). CDR3 length equals 12 residues. The germline V and J ends were trimmed by 3 bases and 5 bases, with 6 bases remaining between them. The CDR3 reads CASSFSEDTQYF. The CDR3 DNA sequence: TGTGCCAGCAGCTTTTCGGAAGATACGCAGTATTTT. The variable domain in full, completed from reference TRBV7-9 and TRBJ2-3, reads DTGVSQNPRHKITKRGQNVTFRCDPISEHNRLYWYRQTLGQGPEFLTYFQNEAQLEKSRLLSDRFSAERPKGSFSTLEIQRTEQGDSAMYLCASSFSEDTQYFGPGTRLTVL.

This clonotype was recorded many times. J is TRBJ2-3 and V is TRBV11-2; 9 nucleotides match TRBD1. Germline CDR1 reads SGHAT; CDR2 reads FQNNGV. V gave up 5 bases and J gave up 2 bases; unmatched junction bases: 5. The CDR3 is 15 residues long. The CDR3 region is CASSQTGGDTDTQYF. In DNA, the CDR3 is TGTGCCAGCAGCCAGACAGGGGGAGACACAGATACGCAGTATTTT.

The rearrangement uses TRBV18 and TRBJ2-3; the D gene is possibly TRBD1 (5 bases). This CDR3 has 15 residues. The V gene lost 0 bases and the J gene lost 2 bases, with 9 bases spanning the gap. CDR1 KGHSH and CDR2 LQKENI come from the germline V gene. This CDR3 is CASSPPGALTDTQYF. The CDR3 DNA reads TGTGCCAGCTCACCACCTGGGGCCCTCACAGATACGCAGTATTTT.

This clonotype was counted many times. The genes are TRBV7-3 and TRBJ1-1; 8 positions match TRBD1. With 5 bases clipped from V and 4 bases from J, the junction kept 9 bases outside the gene matches. This CDR3 comprises 15 residues. CDR1 is SGHTA, CDR2 FQGTGA, per germline. For the CDR3, the DNA is TGTGCCAGCAGCCCGGGAGACAGGGGACGCACTGAAGCTTTCTTT. The encoded protein is CASSPGDRGRTEAFF. The whole variable domain, filled in from reference TRBV7-3 and TRBJ1-1, reads GAGVSQTPSNKVTEKGKYVELRCDPISGHTALYWYRQSLGQGPEFLIYFQGTGAADDSGLPNDRFFAVRPEGSVSTLKIQRTERGDSAVYLCASSPGDRGRTEAFFGQGTRLTVV.

This clonotype was seen at least ten times. V usage is TRBV5-1 and J usage is TRBJ2-3; tentative D call: TRBD2 (6 bases). This CDR3 has 15 residues. In germline, CDR1 is SGHRS, CDR2 YFSETQ. V dropped 2 bases and J dropped 2 bases, with 12 bases sitting between them. CDR3 sequence: CASSLRRGVTDTQYF. The CDR3 bases are TGCGCCAGCAGCTTACGGCGGGGCGTCACAGATACGCAGTATTTT.

This clonotype was detected ten times or more. The rearrangement joins TRBV3-1 to TRBJ2-3, with a weak D call TRBD2 (7 bases). Germline assignment: CDR1 LGHDT and CDR2 YNNKEL (reference sequence). Trimming removed 2 bases at V and 5 bases at J, with 17 bases between. This CDR3 has 16 amino acids. The CDR3 sequence is CASSQFLGGAIDTQYF. The DNA of the CDR3 is TGTGCCAGCAGCCAATTTTTGGGGGGGGCCATAGATACGCAGTATTTT.

This clonotype was seen at least ten times. J is TRBJ1-5 and V is TRBV20-1; the D gene is possibly TRBD1 (5 bases). The V gene's germline CDR1 is DFQATT and CDR2 SNEGSKA (reference sequence). This CDR3 contains 14 residues. V lost 6 bases and J lost 0, with 12 bases in between. The CDR3 protein is CSAQIQVSNQPQHF. CDR3 in DNA: TGCAGTGCCCAGATACAGGTTAGCAATCAGCCCCAGCATTTT.

This clonotype was picked up many times. The chain uses TRBV11-2 and TRBJ2-5; D perhaps matches TRBD1 (6 bases). The CDR3 spans 14 residues. Per germline, CDR1 SGHAT and CDR2 FQNNGV. V lost 5 bases and J lost 7, with 17 bases in between. This chain's CDR3 is CASSRAQIGGTQYF. CDR3 nucleotide sequence: TGTGCCAGCAGCCGAGCCCAGATAGGGGGGACCCAGTACTTC.

Remarks on this clonotype: A read error is possible here, since a much larger clone lies one base away. The chain joins TRBV15 to TRBJ2-5; unclear D gene. The ends were cut back, 1 base at V and 4 bases at J, with 7 bases in the middle. This CDR3 region has 13 residues. The germline V gene encodes CDR1 LNHNV and CDR2 YYDKDF (reference sequence). The CDR3 DNA is TGTGCCACCAGCAGAGCTCAGATAGAGACCCAGTACTTC. Protein sequence: CATSRAQIETQYF.

This clonotype appeared a few times. The chain combines TRBV24-1 with TRBJ2-5; 7 bases fit TRBD1. With 4 bases clipped from V and 5 bases from J, the junction kept 9 bases outside the gene matches. There are 15 residues in the CDR3. CDR1 is KGHDR and CDR2 is SFDVKD in the germline V gene. CDR3 amino acids: CATSDPSTGDETQYF. The CDR3 region has the DNA TGTGCCACCAGTGACCCCTCTACAGGGGACGAGACCCAGTACTTC.

This clonotype was counted ten times or more. The chain links TRBV20-1 to TRBJ2-3, with unresolved D. CDR3 length: 13 residues. From germline, CDR1 is DFQATT and CDR2 SNEGSKA (reference sequence). Trimming took 4 bases from V and 4 from J, leaving 12 bases between them. CDR3 region: CSANFWVADTQYF. For the CDR3, the DNA is TGCAGTGCTAATTTTTGGGTGGCAGATACGCAGTATTTT.

The chain links TRBV7-9 to TRBJ2-1; 11 bases line up with TRBD2. Looked up from germline, CDR1 is SEHNR and CDR2 is FQNEAQ (reference sequence). The CDR3 covers 18 residues. V lost 2 bases, J lost 6 bases, and 12 bases stayed unmatched. The CDR3 region has the DNA TGTGCCAGCAGCTTATCTAAGGGTAGCGGGGGGGCCCGCAATGAGCAGTTCTTC. Protein product: CASSLSKGSGGARNEQFF.

This clonotype was recorded at least ten times. V usage is TRBV5-8 and J usage is TRBJ2-5; weak D call: TRBD2 (6 bases). Germline values: CDR1 SGHTS, CDR2 YDEGEE. V lost 4 bases and J lost 2, with 18 bases in between. The CDR3 contains 16 residues. The CDR3 here is CASSARGDLRQETQYF. In nucleotides, the CDR3 is TGTGCCAGCAGCGCCCGAGGGGACTTGCGGCAAGAGACCCAGTACTTC.

This clonotype was counted ten times or more. The chain uses TRBV7-9 and TRBJ2-7, with 9 bases fitting TRBD1. The V gene end was trimmed by 5 bases and the J gene end by 1 base; junction bases not matched to a gene: 9. This CDR3 spans 16 amino acids. Germline loops: CDR1 SEHNR, CDR2 FQNEAQ (reference sequence). This CDR3 is CASSRGGQGKSYEQYF. DNA of the CDR3: TGTGCCAGCAGCCGAGGGGGACAGGGCAAGTCCTACGAGCAGTACTTC. Full variable domain (missing parts from reference TRBV7-9 and TRBJ2-7): DTGVSQNPRHKITKRGQNVTFRCDPISEHNRLYWYRQTLGQGPEFLTYFQNEAQLEKSRLLSDRFSAERPKGSFSTLEIQRTEQGDSAMYLCASSRGGQGKSYEQYFGPGTRLTVT.

This clonotype was observed at least ten times. The chain carries TRBV7-9 and TRBJ2-1; D tentatively fits TRBD1 or TRBD2 (5 bases each). This CDR3 contains 15 residues. V was trimmed by 3 bases and J by 4 bases, leaving 13 bases between them. Germline V gives CDR1 SEHNR, CDR2 FQNEAQ (reference sequence). CDR3 sequence reads: CASSLGPFGYNEQFF. CDR3 in DNA: TGTGCCAGCAGCTTGGGACCTTTTGGGTACAATGAGCAGTTCTTC.

This clonotype was counted between two and nine times. This chain uses TRBV28 with TRBJ1-1; TRBD1 might be the D (5 bases). Per germline, CDR1 MDHEN and CDR2 SYDVKM. Between the trimmed V and J ends, which lost 2 bases and 3 bases, there was a span of 10 bases. The CDR3 extends over 14 amino acids. CDR3 bases: TGTGCCAGCAGTTTACAGGTAGGGGACACTGAAGCTTTCTTT. Translating gives CASSLQVGDTEAFF.

This clonotype was recorded a few times. The J gene is TRBJ1-2, the V gene TRBV7-2; TRBD1 matches 8 bases. With V trimmed by 1 base and J by 4 bases, 8 bases remained unmatched. Germline V gene lookup returns CDR1 SGHTA and CDR2 FQGNSA. The CDR3 is 16 amino acids. Written as DNA, the CDR3 is TGTGCCAGCAGCTTAGGCGTAGCAGGGGGCCTCTATGGCTACACCTTC. It is translated as CASSLGVAGGLYGYTF.

The chain carries TRBV20-1 and TRBJ2-7, with 12 nucleotides matching TRBD2. This CDR3 contains 16 residues. Germline CDR1 DFQATT, CDR2 SNEGSKA (reference sequence). Trimming took 0 bases from V and 2 from J; bases not matched to a gene: 5. The CDR3: CSARDPASGGAYEQYF. In DNA, the CDR3 is TGCAGTGCTAGAGATCCGGCTAGCGGGGGGGCCTACGAGCAGTACTTC.

This clonotype was found many times. The rearrangement uses TRBV24-1 and TRBJ2-1, with D perhaps matching TRBD2 (6 bases). The germline V and J ends were trimmed by 3 bases and 8 bases, with 22 bases remaining between them. The germline CDR1 and CDR2 sequences are KGHDR and SFDVKD. The length of the CDR3 is 17 residues. The CDR3 DNA reads TGTGCCACCAGTGATAGGGCCGGGACTGGGACCCTCGATGAGCAGTTCTTC. Protein product: CATSDRAGTGTLDEQFF.

The V gene is TRBV9, the J gene TRBJ2-2; D unresolved. The germline V and J ends were trimmed by 3 bases and 7 bases, with 7 bases remaining between them. Germline loops: CDR1 SGDLS, CDR2 YYNGEE. The CDR3 has 12 amino acids. CDR3 amino acids: CASSDYIGELFF. CDR3 bases: TGTGCCAGCAGCGACTACATCGGGGAGCTGTTTTTT.

This clonotype was detected ten times or more. The CDR3, as DNA: TGTGCCTGGAGCCAGGGGAGCAATCAGCCCCAGCATTTT. It specifies CAWSQGSNQPQHF. The rearrangement links TRBV30 to TRBJ1-5; perhaps TRBD1 as D (6 bases). Trimming removed 3 bases from V and 1 base from J, with 7 bases in between. The germline V gene encodes CDR1 GTSNPN and CDR2 SVGIG (reference sequence). The CDR3 sequence is 13 residues long.

This clonotype was detected many times. The chain is built from TRBV7-2 and TRBJ1-4, with a tentative D call TRBD1 (5 bases). Germline V gene data show CDR1 as SGHTA and CDR2 as FQGNSA. V lost 5 bases, J lost 8 bases, and 21 bases lay in between. The CDR3 covers 16 residues. CDR3 nucleotides: TGTGCCAGCAGCCCCTCTATATCGGGGGTAGAGGAAAAACTGTTTTTT. Amino acids: CASSPSISGVEEKLFF.

This clonotype was found many times. This chain connects TRBV4-2 to TRBJ2-2; D remains ambiguous. The germline gives CDR1 LGHNA, CDR2 YNFKEQ. V gave up 0 bases and J gave up 4 bases, with 9 bases separating them. The CDR3 covers 15 residues. As DNA, the CDR3 is TGTGCCAGCAGCCAAGATTACAGAGTCACCGGGGAGCTGTTTTTT. Its protein product is CASSQDYRVTGELFF.

This clonotype was detected only a few times. The genes are TRBV7-9 and TRBJ1-4, with D possibly TRBD1 on 5 matching bases. V dropped 3 bases and J dropped 3 bases, with 8 bases sitting between them. Germline assignment: CDR1 SEHNR and CDR2 FQNEAQ (reference sequence). The CDR3 is 14 residues long. The CDR3 coding sequence is TGTGCCAGCAGCTTCGACAGACCTAATGAAAAACTGTTTTTT. Translation: CASSFDRPNEKLFF.

This clonotype has ten or more counts. V is TRBV20-1 and J is TRBJ2-7, with D unclear. The CDR3 consists of 14 residues. The V end lost 3 bases, the J end lost 0 bases, and 12 bases lay between the germline ends. Germline V CDR1 and CDR2: DFQATT, SNEGSKA (reference sequence). CDR3 region: CSASDGWYSYEQYF. The CDR3 DNA reads as TGCAGTGCTAGTGACGGATGGTACTCCTACGAGCAGTACTTC.

This clonotype was counted at least ten times. V gene TRBV6-1 combines with J gene TRBJ2-7; D is possibly TRBD2 (5 bases). The germline V and J ends were trimmed by 6 bases and 6 bases, with 21 bases remaining between them. CDR1 is MNHNS and CDR2 is SASEGT in the germline V gene. The CDR3 covers 15 residues. The CDR3 nucleotides are TGTGCCAGCAGCAGAAGAGGGTCCCGGTTTGGCGAGCAGTACTTC. It encodes CASSRRGSRFGEQYF.